These T cell receptor beta chains were read from a single sample in a study of control samples from healthy donors and cancer patients. Assay: immunoSEQ multiplex PCR; the TCRdb copy retains only in-frame clones and omits some. The repertoire consists of 100,000 to 150,000 clones, with under 95% occurring once and the leading ten covering roughly 7.8%. Sequencing input: blood. The origin of the receptors is a man aged 18 to 29 in good health. CDR3s include the opening cysteine and the closing phenylalanine or tryptophan. A D gene is named only where the DNA matches it firmly. Rows give clone size only sometimes, using once, few, many, or a class for an expanded clone.

>NA|TRBJ1-2|NA|TRBV5-6|12
CASHLGGYGYTF
TGTGCCAGTCATTTGGGGGGCTATGGCTACACCTTC
>NA|TRBJ2-5|NA|TRBV14|19
CASSYLRIAGSDHQETQYF
TGTGCCAGCAGCTACCTTCGCATAGCTGGGTCCGATCATCAAGAGACCCAGTACTTC
>NA|TRBJ2-3|NA|TRBV6-1|13
CGGGATSTDTQYF
TGTGGGGGCGGGGCAACTAGCACAGATACGCAGTATTTT
>NA|TRBJ1-2|NA|TRBV29-1|15
CSVERNGISICGYTF
TGCAGCGTTGAACGCAATGGGATCTCAATCTGTGGCTACACCTTC
>NA|TRBJ2-3|NA|TRBV9|14
CASSPQESTDTQYF
TGTGCCAGCAGTCCCCAGGAGAGCACAGATACGCAGTATTTT
>NA|TRBJ2-1|TRBD1|TRBV5-4|16
CASSLGRTGGYNEQFF
TGTGCCAGCAGCTTGGGAAGGACAGGGGGCTACAATGAGCAGTTCTTC
>NA|TRBJ1-5|TRBD1|TRBV18|14
CASSPGQGAGPQHF
TGTGCCAGCTCACCAGGACAGGGGGCTGGGCCCCAGCATTTT
>NA|TRBJ2-5|TRBD2|TRBV5-4|18
CASSLGGELAVAQETQYF
TGTGCCAGCAGCTTAGGGGGGGAACTAGCGGTGGCCCAAGAGACCCAGTACTTC
>NA|TRBJ1-5|TRBD1|TRBV5-6|15
CASSLWDRENQPQHF
TGTGCCAGCAGCTTGTGGGACAGGGAAAATCAGCCCCAGCATTTT
>NA|TRBJ2-1|NA|TRBV7-9|16
CASSSYRASSYNEQFF
TGTGCCAGCAGCTCCTACAGGGCGAGCTCCTACAATGAGCAGTTCTTC
>NA|TRBJ2-1|NA|TRBV21-1|16
CASLTSGGVSYNEQFF
TGTGCCAGCCTGACTAGCGGGGGGGTCTCCTACAATGAGCAGTTCTTC
>NA|TRBJ2-6|TRBD1|TRBV5-6|18
CASGIRGQGAAGANVLTF
TGTGCCAGCGGGATAAGGGGACAGGGGGCGGCTGGGGCCAACGTCCTGACTTTC
>once|TRBJ1-1|NA|TRBV10-3|16
CAISGGEGTLGTEAFF
TGTGCCATCAGTGGGGGAGAGGGGACGCTGGGCACTGAAGCTTTCTTT
>NA|TRBJ1-2|TRBD1|TRBV7-9|15
CASSLGTGSNYGYTF
TGTGCCAGCAGCTTAGGGACAGGATCTAACTATGGCTACACCTTC
>NA|TRBJ2-5|NA|TRBV4-1|13
CASAPIFQETQYF
TGCGCCAGCGCTCCCATCTTCCAAGAGACCCAGTACTTC
>many|TRBJ1-1|NA|TRBV12-3/TRBV12-4|13
CASSFPGEVEAFF
TGTGCCAGCAGTTTTCCGGGGGAGGTAGAAGCTTTCTTT
>NA|TRBJ2-7|NA|TRBV15|12
CATSSPQDEQYF
TGTGCCACCAGCAGCCCACAGGACGAGCAGTACTTC
>NA|TRBJ1-4|NA|TRBV12-1|13
CASAGEGGEKLFF
TGTGCCAGTGCGGGGGAGGGGGGCGAAAAACTGTTTTTT
>NA|TRBJ2-2|NA|TRBV6-2/TRBV6-3|16
CASRPRQDANTGELFF
TGTGCCAGCAGACCTCGACAGGACGCGAACACCGGGGAGCTGTTTTTT
>NA|TRBJ1-2|TRBD1|TRBV7-9|14
CASSGGQANYGYTF
TGTGCCAGCAGCGGAGGACAGGCTAACTATGGCTACACCTTC
>NA|TRBJ1-5|NA|TRBV6-5|14
CASSSGGNYQPQHF
TGTGCCAGCAGTTCCGGGGGGAACTATCAGCCCCAGCATTTT
>NA|TRBJ2-1|TRBD2|TRBV6-1|19
CASSGPSGGYLSSYNEQFF
TGTGCCAGCAGTGGACCTAGCGGGGGGTACCTCAGCTCCTACAATGAGCAGTTCTTC
>NA|TRBJ2-7|NA|TRBV11-2|16
CASSLDSPDGPYEQYF
TGTGCCAGCAGCTTAGATAGCCCCGACGGACCCTACGAGCAGTACTTC
>NA|TRBJ1-2|NA|TRBV18|15
CASSPRPEHHYGYTF
TGTGCCAGCTCACCGAGGCCAGAACACCACTATGGCTACACCTTC
>NA|TRBJ1-1|NA|TRBV7-7|15
CASSAVGVGDTEAFF
TGTGCCAGCAGCGCCGTGGGGGTTGGGGACACTGAAGCTTTCTTT
>NA|TRBJ2-5|NA|TRBV2|14
CASSSGTNTLTQYF
TGTGCCAGCAGTTCCGGGACAAATACGTTGACCCAGTACTTC
>NA|TRBJ1-3|NA|TRBV6-5|16
CASSYGRMSSGNTIYF
TGTGCCAGCAGTTACGGTCGGATGAGCTCTGGAAACACCATATATTTT
>NA|TRBJ1-5|NA|TRBV4-1|15
CASSQDLGDNQPQHF
TGCGCCAGCAGCCAAGATCTTGGGGATAATCAGCCCCAGCATTTT
>NA|TRBJ1-1|TRBD1|TRBV11-2|15
CASSSETGMNTEAFF
TGTGCCAGCAGCTCGGAGACAGGGATGAACACTGAAGCTTTCTTT
>NA|TRBJ1-5|NA|TRBV2|14
CASSGRQLNQPQHF
TGTGCCAGCAGCGGTCGACAGCTCAATCAGCCCCAGCATTTT
>NA|TRBJ1-2|NA|TRBV10-2|13
CASSESGGSGYTF
TGCGCCAGCAGTGAGTCCGGGGGTAGTGGCTACACCTTC
>NA|TRBJ1-2|NA|TRBV9|13
CASSSKPSYGYTF
TGTGCCAGCAGCTCCAAGCCCAGCTATGGCTACACCTTC
>NA|TRBJ2-7|TRBD1|TRBV6-5|15
CASSYSGTGTYEQYF
TGTGCCAGCAGTTACTCCGGGACAGGCACCTACGAGCAGTACTTC
>few|TRBJ2-2|NA|TRBV5-8|15
CASSLDGPSIGELFF
TGTGCCAGCAGCTTGGACGGGCCTAGTATCGGGGAGCTGTTTTTT
>NA|TRBJ1-5|NA|TRBV6-1|14
CASSEGAGNQPQHF
TGTGCCAGCAGTGAAGGGGCAGGGAATCAGCCCCAGCATTTT
>NA|TRBJ1-2|NA|TRBV6-5|12
CASSNQGYGYTF
TGTGCCAGCAGTAATCAGGGTTATGGCTACACCTTC
>NA|TRBJ2-1|NA|TRBV30|11
CAWAPGNEQFF
TGTGCCTGGGCCCCTGGCAATGAGCAGTTCTTC
>once|TRBJ2-7|TRBD2|TRBV7-2|14
CASSFGTSVYEQYF
TGTGCCAGCAGCTTCGGGACTAGCGTCTACGAGCAGTACTTC
>NA|TRBJ1-4|NA|TRBV5-1|15
CASSWGRGSNEKLFF
TGCGCCAGCAGCTGGGGGCGGGGGTCTAATGAAAAACTGTTTTTT
>NA|TRBJ2-1|NA|TRBV10-3|13
CAISEGLAGEQFF
TGTGCCATCAGTGAGGGACTGGCCGGGGAGCAGTTCTTC
>NA|TRBJ2-2|TRBD1|TRBV18|15
CASSPDRVHTGELFF
TGTGCCAGCTCACCGGACAGGGTGCACACCGGGGAGCTGTTTTTT
>NA|TRBJ2-5|TRBD1|TRBV5-1|11
CASSSGTGWYF
TGCGCCAGCAGCTCGGGGACAGGGTGGTACTTC
>NA|TRBJ1-1|NA|TRBV5-4|16
CASSFGGSTGGTEAFF
TGTGCCAGCAGCTTTGGCGGCAGCACGGGGGGAACTGAAGCTTTCTTT
>NA|TRBJ2-7|TRBD2|TRBV5-1|14
CASHSGGGSYEQYF
TGCGCCAGCCATAGCGGGGGGGGATCCTACGAGCAGTACTTC
>NA|TRBJ1-6|TRBD1|TRBV11-2|15
CASSFRRDSNSPLHF
TGTGCCAGCAGCTTTAGGAGGGACAGTAATTCACCCCTCCACTTT
>NA|TRBJ2-1|TRBD2|TRBV7-9|16
CASSLAAGGRSYEQFF
TGTGCCAGCAGCTTAGCAGCGGGGGGGCGTTCTTATGAGCAGTTCTTC
>NA|TRBJ2-6|NA|TRBV12-5|16
CASGLVRSSGANVLTF
TGTGCTAGTGGTTTGGTACGCAGCTCTGGGGCCAACGTCCTGACTTTC
>NA|TRBJ1-2|NA|TRBV7-2|13
CASSLVIGRVDTF
TGTGCCAGCAGCTTAGTTATAGGGCGCGTCGACACCTTC